This is a list of T cell receptor beta chains from one sample in a study of lymphopenia after photon versus proton radiotherapy. Clones were read by immunoSEQ multiplex PCR, and TCRdb kept only the in-frame ones, dropping some. The table has roughly 67,000 clones, roughly 90% seen once. Sequencing was performed on peripheral blood, taken from a patient treated with photon-based radiotherapy. The receptors originated from a woman in her seventies with pancreatic cancer. Each CDR3 is given with its conserved first and last residue. A D gene is named only where the DNA matches it firmly. Rows may omit the clone size; those that give it use once, few, many or a size class.

V gene: TRBV9; D gene: TRBD2; clone size: -; J gene: TRBJ2-7; CDR3 protein: CASSPLAGDLYEQYF; CDR3 DNA: TGTGCCAGCAGCCCTCTAGCGGGAGATCTTTACGAGCAGTACTTC
V gene: TRBV7-8; D gene: -; clone size: -; J gene: TRBJ2-5; CDR3 protein: CASSLFSVQETQYF; CDR3 DNA: TGTGCCAGCAGCTTATTTTCGGTTCAAGAGACCCAGTACTTC
V gene: TRBV19; D gene: TRBD2; clone size: once; J gene: TRBJ2-1; CDR3 protein: CASSTLAGGLYNEQFF; CDR3 DNA: TGTGCCAGTAGTACATTAGCGGGAGGCCTTTACAATGAGCAGTTCTTC
V gene: TRBV19; D gene: TRBD1; clone size: -; J gene: TRBJ2-6; CDR3 protein: CASSLVGGGGANVLTF; CDR3 DNA: TGTGCCAGTAGCTTGGTAGGGGGCGGTGGGGCCAACGTCCTGACTTTC
V gene: TRBV27; D gene: -; clone size: once; J gene: TRBJ2-7; CDR3 protein: CASSSPMGGEGYEQYF; CDR3 DNA: TGTGCCAGCAGCTCCCCGATGGGGGGCGAGGGCTACGAGCAGTACTTC
V gene: TRBV19; D gene: -; clone size: -; J gene: TRBJ2-3; CDR3 protein: CASSIGWRGLRRTDTQYF; CDR3 DNA: TGTGCCAGTAGTATCGGGTGGAGGGGGCTCCGCCGAACAGATACGCAGTATTTT
V gene: TRBV2; D gene: -; clone size: -; J gene: TRBJ2-3; CDR3 protein: CASSEGEIDTQYF; CDR3 DNA: TGTGCCAGCAGTGAGGGGGAGATTGATACGCAGTATTTT
V gene: TRBV28; D gene: -; clone size: -; J gene: TRBJ2-7; CDR3 protein: CASSPNMAYEQYF; CDR3 DNA: TGTGCCAGCAGTCCCAACATGGCCTACGAGCAGTACTTC
V gene: TRBV6-1; D gene: TRBD1; clone size: -; J gene: TRBJ1-5; CDR3 protein: CASSEAGTGGFQPQHF; CDR3 DNA: TGTGCCAGCAGTGAAGCCGGGACAGGGGGCTTTCAGCCCCAGCATTTT
V gene: TRBV29-1; D gene: -; clone size: -; J gene: TRBJ2-6; CDR3 protein: CSVGDRSSSGANALTF; CDR3 DNA: TGCAGCGTGGGTGATAGATCCAGCTCTGGGGCCAACGCCCTGACTTTC
V gene: TRBV2; D gene: TRBD2; clone size: -; J gene: TRBJ2-1; CDR3 protein: CASRDGLAGRQFF; CDR3 DNA: TGTGCCAGCAGAGATGGACTAGCGGGACGGCAGTTCTTC
V gene: TRBV9; D gene: -; clone size: -; J gene: TRBJ1-4; CDR3 protein: CASSVGAGITTNEKLFF; CDR3 DNA: TGTGCCAGCAGCGTAGGCGCCGGGATAACAACTAATGAAAAACTGTTTTTT
V gene: TRBV7-2; D gene: TRBD1; clone size: -; J gene: TRBJ1-4; CDR3 protein: CASSRGQNEKLFF; CDR3 DNA: TGTGCCAGCAGCAGGGGACAGAATGAAAAACTGTTTTTT
V gene: TRBV28; D gene: TRBD1; clone size: -; J gene: TRBJ1-1; CDR3 protein: CASSRQGRNTEAFF; CDR3 DNA: TGTGCCAGCAGTCGACAGGGGAGGAACACTGAAGCTTTCTTT
V gene: TRBV5-1; D gene: TRBD2; clone size: -; J gene: TRBJ2-5; CDR3 protein: CASSSYGTSEKTQYF; CDR3 DNA: TGCGCCAGCAGTTCATACGGGACTAGCGAGAAGACCCAGTACTTC
V gene: TRBV15; D gene: TRBD2; clone size: -; J gene: TRBJ2-1; CDR3 protein: CATSRDASGVSYNEQFF; CDR3 DNA: TGTGCCACCAGCAGAGATGCGAGCGGGGTCAGCTACAATGAGCAGTTCTTC
V gene: TRBV29-1; D gene: TRBD1; clone size: -; J gene: TRBJ1-1; CDR3 protein: CSVKGANTEAFF; CDR3 DNA: TGCAGCGTTAAGGGGGCGAACACTGAAGCTTTCTTT
V gene: TRBV19; D gene: TRBD2; clone size: -; J gene: TRBJ2-1; CDR3 protein: CASSRTSGINEQFF; CDR3 DNA: TGTGCCAGTAGTAGGACTAGCGGGATAAATGAGCAGTTCTTC
V gene: TRBV11-2; D gene: -; clone size: -; J gene: TRBJ2-7; CDR3 protein: CASSLGHSGYGYEQYF; CDR3 DNA: TGTGCCAGCAGCTTAGGTCATAGTGGCTACGGTTACGAGCAGTACTTC
V gene: TRBV6-1; D gene: -; clone size: -; J gene: TRBJ1-3; CDR3 protein: CAGSDSPFSGNTIYF; CDR3 DNA: TGTGCCGGCTCGGATTCACCCTTCTCTGGAAACACCATATATTTT
V gene: TRBV29-1; D gene: -; clone size: -; J gene: TRBJ2-3; CDR3 protein: CSVDGWSSTDTQYF; CDR3 DNA: TGCAGCGTTGACGGTTGGAGTAGCACAGATACGCAGTATTTT
V gene: TRBV7-9; D gene: -; clone size: -; J gene: TRBJ2-3; CDR3 protein: CASSLDASVSTDTQYF; CDR3 DNA: TGTGCCAGCAGCTTAGATGCTAGCGTCAGTACAGATACGCAGTATTTT
V gene: TRBV25-1; D gene: -; clone size: -; J gene: TRBJ1-2; CDR3 protein: CASSEHPFGGYTF; CDR3 DNA: TGTGCCAGCAGTGAACATCCCTTCGGAGGCTACACCTTC
V gene: TRBV6-1; D gene: -; clone size: -; J gene: TRBJ2-3; CDR3 protein: CASSEIGGSTDTQYF; CDR3 DNA: TGTGCCAGCAGTGAAATTGGGGGCTCCACAGATACGCAGTATTTT
V gene: TRBV19; D gene: TRBD1; clone size: -; J gene: TRBJ1-3; CDR3 protein: CASSMNVGTGRSRDGNTIYF; CDR3 DNA: TGTGCCAGTAGTATGAATGTCGGGACAGGGAGGTCTCGGGACGGAAACACCATATATTTT
V gene: TRBV5-4; D gene: TRBD1; clone size: once; J gene: TRBJ1-2; CDR3 protein: CASSLVGQAYGYTF; CDR3 DNA: TGTGCCAGCAGCTTGGTGGGACAGGCCTATGGCTACACCTTC
V gene: TRBV12-5; D gene: TRBD2; clone size: -; J gene: TRBJ2-7; CDR3 protein: CASGLPPRLAGSPYEQYF; CDR3 DNA: TGTGCTAGTGGTTTGCCTCCTAGACTAGCGGGTTCTCCCTACGAGCAGTACTTC
V gene: TRBV10-3; D gene: TRBD2; clone size: -; J gene: TRBJ2-2; CDR3 protein: CAISEWGTSGRTNTGELFF; CDR3 DNA: TGTGCCATCAGTGAGTGGGGGACTAGCGGGAGAACCAACACCGGGGAGCTGTTTTTT
V gene: TRBV6-5; D gene: TRBD2; clone size: -; J gene: TRBJ2-7; CDR3 protein: CASSSAREGSYEQYF; CDR3 DNA: TGTGCCAGCAGTTCCGCCCGGGAGGGCTCCTACGAGCAGTACTTC
V gene: TRBV5-1; D gene: -; clone size: once; J gene: TRBJ2-2; CDR3 protein: CASSPGVTGELFF; CDR3 DNA: TGCGCCAGCAGCCCAGGGGTCACCGGGGAGCTGTTTTTT
V gene: TRBV7-3; D gene: -; clone size: once; J gene: TRBJ2-5; CDR3 protein: CASSLTYQETQYF; CDR3 DNA: TGTGCCAGCAGCTTAACCTACCAAGAGACCCAGTACTTC
V gene: TRBV4-1; D gene: -; clone size: -; J gene: TRBJ1-1; CDR3 protein: CASSQAPFFRTEAFF; CDR3 DNA: TGCGCCAGCAGCCAAGCCCCGTTCTTTAGGACTGAAGCTTTCTTT
V gene: TRBV30; D gene: TRBD1; clone size: -; J gene: TRBJ1-2; CDR3 protein: CASGQGNGANYGYTF; CDR3 DNA: TGTGCCTCGGGACAGGGGAATGGAGCTAACTATGGCTACACCTTC
V gene: TRBV28; D gene: TRBD1; clone size: -; J gene: TRBJ2-7; CDR3 protein: CASRTGTGFQEQYF; CDR3 DNA: TGTGCCAGCAGAACCGGGACAGGCTTTCAGGAGCAGTACTTC
V gene: TRBV6-1; D gene: -; clone size: -; J gene: TRBJ1-1; CDR3 protein: CASSEKEGVNTEAFF; CDR3 DNA: TGTGCCAGCAGTGAAAAGGAGGGGGTGAACACTGAAGCTTTCTTT
V gene: TRBV19; D gene: TRBD1; clone size: -; J gene: TRBJ1-1; CDR3 protein: CASSRGAFFEAFF; CDR3 DNA: TGTGCCAGCTCCAGGGGGGCCTTTTTCGAAGCTTTCTTT
V gene: TRBV7-2; D gene: -; clone size: few; J gene: TRBJ2-4; CDR3 protein: CASSLTGSQNIQYF; CDR3 DNA: TGTGCCAGCAGCTTAACGGGTAGTCAAAACATTCAGTACTTC
V gene: TRBV4-1; D gene: TRBD1; clone size: -; J gene: TRBJ1-2; CDR3 protein: CASSQPLGGQNNYGYTF; CDR3 DNA: TGCGCCAGCAGCCAACCCCTAGGGGGACAGAATAACTATGGCTACACCTTC
V gene: TRBV6-5; D gene: -; clone size: -; J gene: TRBJ2-1; CDR3 protein: CASSPKTSSSEQFF; CDR3 DNA: TGTGCCAGCAGTCCTAAGACTAGTTCTAGTGAGCAGTTCTTC
V gene: TRBV5-1; D gene: TRBD1; clone size: -; J gene: TRBJ2-2; CDR3 protein: CASSLALDRGPNGELFF; CDR3 DNA: TGCGCCAGCAGCTTGGCCTTGGACAGGGGACCTAACGGGGAGCTGTTTTTT
V gene: TRBV4-1; D gene: -; clone size: -; J gene: TRBJ2-5; CDR3 protein: CASSHATVETQYF; CDR3 DNA: TGCGCCAGCAGCCACGCGACAGTAGAGACCCAGTACTTC
V gene: TRBV5-4; D gene: TRBD1; clone size: -; J gene: TRBJ1-5; CDR3 protein: CASSLIWTGGGLQPQHF; CDR3 DNA: TGTGCCAGCAGCTTGATCTGGACAGGGGGAGGATTGCAGCCCCAGCATTTT
V gene: TRBV7-9; D gene: -; clone size: -; J gene: TRBJ2-5; CDR3 protein: CASSPKNRVGETQYF; CDR3 DNA: TGTGCCAGCAGCCCTAAGAACAGGGTAGGGGAGACCCAGTACTTC
V gene: TRBV10-3; D gene: TRBD2; clone size: -; J gene: TRBJ2-1; CDR3 protein: CAISMTSGRDNEQFF; CDR3 DNA: TGTGCCATCAGTATGACTAGCGGGAGAGACAATGAGCAGTTCTTC
V gene: TRBV7-9; D gene: -; clone size: -; J gene: TRBJ2-7; CDR3 protein: CASSLSRDTYEQYF; CDR3 DNA: TGTGCCAGCAGCTTATCACGGGATACCTACGAGCAGTACTTC
V gene: TRBV5-1; D gene: -; clone size: -; J gene: TRBJ1-1; CDR3 protein: CASSLAANRMNTEAFF; CDR3 DNA: TGCGCCAGCAGCTTGGCCGCAAATAGGATGAACACTGAAGCTTTCTTT
V gene: TRBV9; D gene: -; clone size: -; J gene: TRBJ1-1; CDR3 protein: CASSVSGYGPWGTEAFF; CDR3 DNA: TGTGCCAGCAGCGTCTCGGGTTATGGGCCCTGGGGGACTGAAGCTTTCTTT
V gene: TRBV19; D gene: -; clone size: -; J gene: TRBJ2-1; CDR3 protein: CASKNSGTYNEQFF; CDR3 DNA: TGTGCCAGCAAAAATTCCGGGACCTACAATGAGCAGTTCTTC
V gene: TRBV30; D gene: -; clone size: -; J gene: TRBJ1-1; CDR3 protein: CAWSPGTEAFF; CDR3 DNA: TGTGCCTGGAGTCCAGGCACTGAAGCTTTCTTT
V gene: TRBV19; D gene: -; clone size: -; J gene: TRBJ2-1; CDR3 protein: CASSIDFRNEQFF; CDR3 DNA: TGTGCCAGTAGTATCGATTTTAGGAATGAGCAGTTCTTC
V gene: TRBV1; D gene: -; clone size: once; J gene: TRBJ2-1; CDR3 protein: CTRTASSYNEQFF; CDR3 DNA: TGCACCAGAACTGCTAGCTCCTACAATGAGCAGTTCTTC
V gene: TRBV6-6; D gene: -; clone size: -; J gene: TRBJ2-3; CDR3 protein: CASSIQTDTQYF; CDR3 DNA: TGTGCCAGCAGTATCCAGACAGATACGCAGTATTTT
V gene: TRBV13; D gene: -; clone size: -; J gene: TRBJ2-7; CDR3 protein: CASSWRNSQGEQYF; CDR3 DNA: TGTGCCAGCAGCTGGAGGAATTCCCAGGGCGAGCAGTACTTC
V gene: TRBV28; D gene: -; clone size: -; J gene: TRBJ1-5; CDR3 protein: CASSFWGSNQPQHF; CDR3 DNA: TGTGCCAGCAGTTTCTGGGGTAGCAATCAGCCCCAGCATTTT